The next 29 T cell receptor beta chains were all read from a single sample in a study of memory CD4+ T cells and cytomegalovirus serostatus. The assay was immunoSEQ multiplex PCR, and TCRdb's table has in-frame clones only and misses some. The sample includes 40,000 to 55,000 clones, 60% to 80% of them seen just once. Single viable CD3+CD4+CD8-CD45RO+ cells were sorted as the memory CD4+ T cells. The sequencing input was memory CD4+ T cells from blood. The source of these receptors is an adult in good health and CMV-seronegative.

This chain joins TRBV29-1 and TRBJ1-1, with D possibly matching TRBD1 (6 bases). V lost 5 bases, J lost 0 bases, and 10 bases lay in between. Germline CDR1 is SQVTM and CDR2 is ANQGSEA. CDR3 length: 13 residues. CDR3 sequence: CSVRTVMNTEAFF. DNA of the CDR3: TGCAGCGTTAGGACAGTAATGAACACTGAAGCTTTCTTT.

This clone occurred a few times. This chain connects TRBV9 to TRBJ2-1; TRBD2 matches 12 bases. The CDR3 is 16 amino acids. Trimming at V came to 2 bases and at J to 5 bases, leaving 5 bases not matched to a gene. The germline V gene encodes CDR1 SGDLS and CDR2 YYNGEE. CDR3 in DNA: TGTGCCAGCAGCGTGAAGGGACTAGCGGGTCACAATGAGCAGTTCTTC. It encodes CASSVKGLAGHNEQFF.

The chain combines TRBV28 with TRBJ2-6; no definite D call. Germline CDR1 MDHEN, CDR2 SYDVKM. With 10 bases removed from V and 0 bases from J, the gap between germline ends came to 10 bases. The CDR3 contains 14 residues. The chain's CDR3 is CATPASSGANVLTF. CDR3 in DNA: TGTGCCACACCCGCAAGCTCTGGGGCCAACGTCCTGACTTTC.

The rearrangement links TRBV5-4 to TRBJ2-5; D not certain. This CDR3 is built from 13 residues. Trimming removed 6 bases at V and 4 bases at J, with 13 bases between. CDR1 is SGHNT and CDR2 is YYREEE in the germline V gene (reference sequence). The CDR3 DNA is TGTGCCAGCACCCTTGGCATGGGAGAGACCCAGTACTTC. Its protein is CASTLGMGETQYF.

There are a few counts of this clone. This chain links TRBV2 with TRBJ2-7; D is uncertain. The CDR3 is made up of 11 amino acids. V dropped 5 bases and J dropped 7 bases, with 9 bases sitting between them. The germline V gene has CDR1 SNHLY and CDR2 FYNNEI. CDR3 region: CASSTDGEQYF. Written as DNA, the CDR3 is TGTGCCAGCAGTACGGATGGGGAGCAGTACTTC.

The table lists this clone with a count of one. The chain uses TRBV7-8 and TRBJ2-4; perhaps TRBD2 as D (5 bases). Germline V gene lookup returns CDR1 SGHVS and CDR2 FQNEAQ. The CDR3 contains 13 residues. The germline V and J ends were trimmed by 5 bases and 5 bases, with 10 bases remaining between them. The CDR3 DNA sequence: TGTGCCAGCAGCAGAGCGGTCGAAAACATTCAGTACTTC. It specifies CASSRAVENIQYF.

CDR3 sequence: CASREFSMNTEAFF. The CDR3 DNA sequence: TGTGCCAGCAGGGAGTTCTCCATGAACACTGAAGCTTTCTTT. This chain uses TRBV2 with TRBJ1-1, with unresolved D. The germline V and J ends were trimmed by 6 bases and 0 bases, with 11 bases remaining between them. Germline assignment: CDR1 SNHLY and CDR2 FYNNEI. The CDR3 extends over 14 amino acids.

The chain recombines TRBV28 with TRBJ2-5, with D maybe TRBD1 (6 bases). V was cut by 4 bases and J by 2 bases, with 14 bases left in between. Germline-derived CDR1 and CDR2 are MDHEN and SYDVKM. The CDR3 is 15 residues long. For the CDR3, the DNA is TGTGCCAGCAGTTCCCCACAGGGTAAACAAGAGACCCAGTACTTC. It translates to CASSSPQGKQETQYF.

The chain combines TRBV29-1 with TRBJ2-7; D is uncertain. The CDR3 is 12 residues long. V was shortened by 1 base and J by 6 bases, with 10 bases between the two germline ends. Germline V gene sequence: CDR1 SQVTM, CDR2 ANQGSEA. As DNA, the CDR3 is TGCAGCGTTGAAGTAGGTACAGCCGAGCAGTACTTC. Residues: CSVEVGTAEQYF.

This clone appeared a few times. The genes are TRBV28 and TRBJ2-7; the D is unclear. The CDR3 runs 12 residues. Trimming left V 7 bases short and J 3 bases short, with 10 bases between. Per germline, CDR1 MDHEN and CDR2 SYDVKM. This chain's CDR3 is CASTSRNYEQYF. As DNA, the CDR3 is TGTGCCAGCACCTCGAGAAACTACGAGCAGTACTTC.

This clone was counted once. V and J are TRBV7-9 and TRBJ2-1; the match to TRBD2 covers 9 bases. Germline assignment: CDR1 SEHNR and CDR2 FQNEAQ (reference sequence). V shed 0 bases, J shed 1 base, and the junction held 1 base outside the gene matches. The CDR3 spans 16 residues. For the CDR3, the DNA is TGTGCCAGCAGCTTAGCCCTAGCGGGGTCCTACAATGAGCAGTTCTTC. This sequence encodes CASSLALAGSYNEQFF. Combining the CDR3 with reference TRBV7-9 and TRBJ2-1 gives the whole variable domain DTGVSQNPRHKITKRGQNVTFRCDPISEHNRLYWYRQTLGQGPEFLTYFQNEAQLEKSRLLSDRFSAERPKGSFSTLEIQRTEQGDSAMYLCASSLALAGSYNEQFFGPGTRLTVL.

The chain recombines TRBV19 with TRBJ2-7; TRBD1 agrees at 7 bases. V was clipped by 2 bases and J by 3 bases; unmatched bases: 4. The CDR3 covers 14 residues. Looked up from germline, CDR1 is LNHDA and CDR2 is SQIVND (reference sequence). The CDR3 loop reads CASSITGTDYEQYF. The CDR3 DNA reads as TGTGCCAGTAGTATAACTGGGACAGACTACGAGCAGTACTTC.

The rearrangement links TRBV6-5 to TRBJ1-5, with D maybe TRBD1 (5 bases). Per germline, CDR1 MNHEY and CDR2 SVGAGI. The V end lost 2 bases, the J end lost 0 bases, and 8 bases lay between the germline ends. The CDR3 sequence is 15 residues long. CDR3 region: CASSYGTASNQPQHF. The CDR3 region has the DNA TGTGCCAGCAGTTACGGGACGGCTAGCAATCAGCCCCAGCATTTT.

J is TRBJ2-6 and V is TRBV19; 7 bases line up with TRBD1. The germline V gene has CDR1 LNHDA and CDR2 SQIVND (reference sequence). The CDR3 runs to 19 residues. With V trimmed by 6 bases and J by 5 bases, 19 bases remained unmatched. CDR3 in DNA: TGTGCCAGTAGCCTAAACAGGGGCCGGGGTGTTAGTTGGGCCAACGTCCTGACTTTC. Its protein is CASSLNRGRGVSWANVLTF.

A single count supports this clone. The chain is built from TRBV9 and TRBJ2-3; perhaps TRBD2 as D (5 bases). V was trimmed by 2 bases and J by 0 bases, leaving 13 bases between them. Germline loops: CDR1 SGDLS, CDR2 YYNGEE. This CDR3 contains 16 residues. CDR3 in amino acids: CASSVGVWSSTDTQYF. The CDR3 nucleotides read TGTGCCAGCAGCGTCGGGGTTTGGAGTAGCACAGATACGCAGTATTTT.

V and J are TRBV6-5 and TRBJ1-2, with a tentative D call TRBD1 (6 bases). Trimming took 2 bases from V and 4 from J, leaving 14 bases between them. Germline CDR1 reads MNHEY; CDR2 reads SVGAGI. The CDR3 has 15 amino acids. CDR3 protein: CASSYGGGHGYGYTF. The CDR3 DNA reads TGTGCCAGCAGTTACGGAGGGGGGCACGGCTATGGCTACACCTTC.

The chain couples TRBV12-5 to TRBJ1-2; 11 nucleotides align to TRBD1. CDR1 and CDR2 (germline): LGHNT, FRNRAP. CDR3 size: 16 residues. The junction had 7 bases not matched to a gene; V was cut back by 1 base and J by 6 bases. The CDR3 nucleotides are TGTGCTAGTGGTTTGGCCGCCGGGACAGGGGGACATGGCTACACCTTC. Protein: CASGLAAGTGGHGYTF.

In its sample, this clone was seen once. The J gene is TRBJ2-7, the V gene TRBV15; D tentatively reads TRBD1 or TRBD2 (5 bases each). The CDR3 is made up of 14 amino acids. CDR1 is LNHNV and CDR2 is YYDKDF in the germline V gene (reference sequence). V lost 5 bases and J 4 bases, leaving 15 bases between the germline ends. The CDR3 is CATSGTGTMYEQYF. The CDR3 nucleotides are TGTGCCACCAGCGGGACCGGGACCATGTACGAGCAGTACTTC.

V usage is TRBV6-6 and J usage is TRBJ1-1; TRBD1 is a possible D gene (5 bases). V lost 4 bases and J 0 bases, leaving 15 bases between the germline ends. Germline V gene sequence: CDR1 MNHNY, CDR2 SVGAGI (reference sequence). The CDR3 loop spans 16 amino acids. The CDR3 nucleotides are TGTGCCAGCAGTTCCCACGGGGGGGTGATGAACACTGAAGCTTTCTTT. It specifies CASSSHGGVMNTEAFF.

This chain connects TRBV12-5 to TRBJ2-2; TRBD2 matches 12 bases. Germline-derived CDR1 and CDR2 are LGHNT and FRNRAP. Trimming cost V 3 bases and J 3 bases; bases outside gene matches: 17. The CDR3 sequence is 21 residues long. In nucleotides, the CDR3 is TGTGCTAGTGGTTTCCTTCCGACTAGCGGGAGCTCGTGGGAGGACACCGGGGAGCTGTTTTTT. Amino acid sequence: CASGFLPTSGSSWEDTGELFF.

The chain joins TRBV5-8 to TRBJ2-1; unclear D gene. Between the trimmed V and J ends, which lost 7 bases and 7 bases, there was a span of 18 bases. The CDR3 is 14 amino acids. Germline V gives CDR1 SGHTS, CDR2 YDEGEE. CDR3 nucleotide sequence: TGTGCCAGCTTGCCCAGACAACTTCGGAATGAGCAGTTCTTC. Translating it yields CASLPRQLRNEQFF.

V is TRBV13 and J is TRBJ2-2; D remains unclear. CDR3 size: 14 residues. Germline V lookup: CDR1 PRHDT, CDR2 FYEKMQ (reference sequence). V was clipped by 2 bases and J by 4 bases, with 8 bases between them. CDR3 in DNA: TGTGCCAGCAGCTTATCTCCGGGCACCGGGGAGCTGTTTTTT. It encodes CASSLSPGTGELFF.

This CDR3 reads CASSKGLAGEGGANVLTF. DNA of the CDR3: TGCGCCAGCAGCAAAGGCCTAGCGGGAGAAGGTGGGGCCAACGTCCTGACTTTC. The chain carries TRBV4-1 and TRBJ2-6; 10 bases agree with TRBD2. There are 18 residues in the CDR3. Germline-derived CDR1 and CDR2 are MGHRA and YSYEKL. Trimming cost V 5 bases and J 3 bases; bases outside gene matches: 10.

The CDR3 region has the DNA TGTGCTAGTGGTCCCCAGAGGGGTGAAGCTTTCTTT. Amino acids: CASGPQRGEAFF. The genes are TRBV12-5 and TRBJ1-1; D possibly corresponds to TRBD1 (5 bases). Germline-derived CDR1 and CDR2 are LGHNT and FRNRAP. The CDR3 is 12 amino acids. The V and J ends lost 5 bases and 7 bases respectively, with 11 bases between them.

The V and J genes are TRBV13 and TRBJ1-1; 11 bases agree with TRBD1. Trimming at V came to 6 bases and at J to 6 bases, leaving 6 bases not matched to a gene. The CDR3 runs to 14 residues. Germline CDR1 PRHDT, CDR2 FYEKMQ (reference sequence). DNA for the CDR3: TGTGCCAGCAGTGGACCGGGACAGGGGGCTGAAGCTTTCTTT. This codes for CASSGPGQGAEAFF.

This chain links TRBV29-1 with TRBJ1-2, with 9 positions matching TRBD1. The CDR3 length is 13 residues. Trimming cost V 4 bases and J 0 bases; bases outside gene matches: 0. The germline V gene has CDR1 SQVTM and CDR2 ANQGSEA. The CDR3 protein is CSVGTGANYGYTF. CDR3 bases: TGCAGCGTTGGGACAGGGGCTAACTATGGCTACACCTTC. The variable domain in full, with the rest retrieved from reference TRBV29-1 and TRBJ1-2, is SAVISQKPSRDICQRGTSLTIQCQVDSQVTMMFWYRQQPGQSLTLIATANQGSEATYESGFVIDKFPISRPNLTFSTLTVSNMSPEDSSIYLCSVGTGANYGYTFGSGTRLTVV.

This rearrangement joins TRBV5-6 to TRBJ1-2, with 8 bases aligning to TRBD1. Germline V gene lookup returns CDR1 SGHDT and CDR2 YYEEEE. Trimming cost V 3 bases and J 4 bases; bases outside gene matches: 2. The CDR3 loop spans 13 amino acids. CDR3 amino acids: CASSSDRGYGYTF. In DNA, the CDR3 is TGTGCCAGCAGCTCCGACAGGGGCTATGGCTACACCTTC.

V and J are TRBV7-3 and TRBJ1-2; D is undetermined. The ends were cut back, 5 bases at V and 6 bases at J, with 13 bases in the middle. In germline, CDR1 is SGHTA, CDR2 FQGTGA. The CDR3 extends over 13 amino acids. CDR3 residues: CASSTTEGNGYTF. The DNA of the CDR3 is TGTGCCAGCAGCACGACGGAGGGAAATGGCTACACCTTC.

The chain employs TRBV7-8 and TRBJ2-3, with unresolved D. Trimming left V 4 bases short and J 3 bases short, with 17 bases between. The CDR3 loop spans 16 amino acids. CDR1 and CDR2 (germline): SGHVS, FQNEAQ. The CDR3 sequence is CASSSHRLAGTDTQYF. The CDR3, as DNA: TGTGCCAGCAGCTCCCACAGACTCGCCGGTACAGATACGCAGTATTTT.